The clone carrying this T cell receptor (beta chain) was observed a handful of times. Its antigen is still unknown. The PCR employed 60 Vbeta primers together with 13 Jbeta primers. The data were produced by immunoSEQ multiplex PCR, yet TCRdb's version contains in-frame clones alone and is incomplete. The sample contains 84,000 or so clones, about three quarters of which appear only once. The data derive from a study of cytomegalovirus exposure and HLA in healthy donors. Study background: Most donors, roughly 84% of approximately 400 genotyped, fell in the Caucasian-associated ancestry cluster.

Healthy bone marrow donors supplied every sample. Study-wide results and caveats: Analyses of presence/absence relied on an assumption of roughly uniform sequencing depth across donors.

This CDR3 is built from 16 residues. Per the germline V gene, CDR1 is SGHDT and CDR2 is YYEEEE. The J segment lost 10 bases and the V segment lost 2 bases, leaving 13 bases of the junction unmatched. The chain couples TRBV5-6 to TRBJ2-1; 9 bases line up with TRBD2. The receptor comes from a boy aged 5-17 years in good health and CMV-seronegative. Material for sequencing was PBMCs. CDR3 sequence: CASSFWRLADFVEQFF. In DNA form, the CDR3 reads TGTGCCAGCAGCTTCTGGAGACTAGCGGACTTTGTCGAGCAGTTCTTC.